This T cell receptor beta chain was observed in a study of response to subunit inactivated influenza vaccine. Each CDR3 protein is one row after TCRdb ran MiXCR on the RT-PCR reads. The table has hundreds of thousands of distinct CDR3 sequences, 22% seen once; the top ten hold 10%. V lost 7 bases to trimming and J lost 3 bases, with 13 bases between them. Germline loops: CDR1 SGHRS, CDR2 YFSETQ. The CDR3 length is 13 residues. The rearrangement uses TRBV5-1 and TRBJ1-2; D is undetermined. This sequence originates from a man between 50 and 69 years old who received an inactivated influenza vaccine. The sequenced sample was PBMCs from blood, obtained approximately 20 months after vaccination. CDR3 sequence: CASGREDHYGYTF. The CDR3 DNA reads TGCGCCAGCGGACGCGAGGATCACTATGGCTACACCTTC.